This passage covers 24 T cell receptor beta chains from one sample sequenced in a study of post-analysis software for immune sequencing data. Overall study results and limits: Among four to six TRBV segments more frequent in patients than controls were TRBV5-6, TRBV5-1 and TRBV20-1.

These receptors' antigens are unknown. Prepared TCR beta cDNA libraries contained unique molecular identifiers. TCRdb reanalysed the PCR reads using MiXCR and keeps one entry per CDR3 protein. The sample yields roughly 700,000 distinct CDR3 sequences, 30% seen once. The sample was blood. These receptors originate from a girl aged 5-17 years with multiple sclerosis.

The V and J genes are TRBV27 and TRBJ2-7; 14 bases line up with TRBD2. The CDR3 sequence is 16 residues long. Trimming at V came to 6 bases and at J to 10 bases, leaving 14 bases not matched to a gene. Germline CDR1 is MNHEY and CDR2 is SMNVEV (reference sequence). The CDR3, as DNA: TGTGCCAGCAGCCCCCTGACTAGCGGGGGGGCTGGGACTCAGTACTTC. It encodes CASSPLTSGGAGTQYF.

V usage is TRBV10-3 and J usage is TRBJ2-2; 8 bases are a match to TRBD1. Per germline, CDR1 ENHRY and CDR2 SYGVKD. The CDR3 has 17 residues. V gave up 1 base and J gave up 0 bases; unmatched junction bases: 4. The CDR3 bases are TGTGCCATCAGTGAGTATGGGACAGGCCCGAACACCGGGGAGCTGTTTTTT. Its translation is CAISEYGTGPNTGELFF.

V is TRBV29-1 and J is TRBJ2-7, with D possibly TRBD2 on 6 matching bases. The CDR3 spans 10 residues. Deletions cut 7 bases from V and 10 bases from J, with 14 bases between. Germline CDR1 SQVTM, CDR2 ANQGSEA. The CDR3 DNA reads TGCAGCGCCCGAGACGGACTACAGTACTTC. Translated, it gives CSARDGLQYF.

The rearrangement joins TRBV6-5 to TRBJ2-1; D remains ambiguous. V shed 6 bases and J shed 10 bases, with 25 bases lying between them. CDR1 MNHEY and CDR2 SVGAGI come from the germline V gene. The CDR3 contains 16 residues. The CDR3 coding sequence is TGTGCCAGCAGCAAACTCTGGGCGCGAGGTTGGAACGAGCAGTTCTTC. Translated: CASSKLWARGWNEQFF.

The J gene is TRBJ2-5, the V gene TRBV12-3 or TRBV12-4; D is perhaps TRBD1 or TRBD2 (5 bases each). The CDR3 totals 13 residues. The V end lost 1 base, the J end lost 11 bases, and 14 bases lay between the germline ends. The CDR3 loop is CASSLDTMGEQYF. As DNA, the CDR3 is TGTGCCAGCAGTTTAGACACCATGGGGGAGCAGTACTTC.

For this clonotype: The junction does not match germline at one end; this may be a read error. V and J are TRBV6-1 and TRBJ2-2; D is perhaps TRBD2 (5 bases). Germline V gene sequence: CDR1 MNHNS, CDR2 SASEGT. The CDR3 totals 13 residues. The CDR3 bases are TGTGCCAGCAGTGAAATTGCCCTCGGGGAGCGGTTTTTT. Its protein is CASSEIALGERFF.

The rearrangement joins TRBV7-2 to TRBJ1-2; D perhaps matches TRBD1 (6 bases). The germline V gene encodes CDR1 SGHTA and CDR2 FQGNSA. This CDR3 region has 15 residues. V was pared by 3 bases and J by 7 bases, with 18 bases between. CDR3 nucleotides: TGTGCCAGCAGCTTCCCCCGGCAGGGGTTGGGTGGCTACACCTTC. This encodes CASSFPRQGLGGYTF.

This clonotype has more than one count but fewer than ten. The V gene is TRBV4-1, the J gene TRBJ2-3, with D tentatively TRBD2 (5 bases). The CDR3 loop spans 16 amino acids. Germline CDR1 is MGHRA and CDR2 is YSYEKL. V was shortened by 4 bases and J by 2 bases, with 16 bases between the two germline ends. The CDR3 reads CASSLNSVVVTDTQYF. DNA of the CDR3: TGCGCCAGCAGCCTTAATAGCGTAGTTGTCACAGATACGCAGTATTTT.

This clonotype was observed a handful of times. The chain is built from TRBV9 and TRBJ2-1; D might be TRBD2 (6 bases). The CDR3 extends over 16 amino acids. Germline V gene lookup returns CDR1 SGDLS and CDR2 YYNGEE. Deletions cut 0 bases from V and 1 base from J, with 11 bases between. The CDR3 loop reads CASSVAGAGSYNEQFF. The CDR3 nucleotides are TGTGCCAGCAGCGTAGCTGGGGCGGGGTCCTACAATGAGCAGTTCTTC.

J is TRBJ2-4 and V is TRBV15; 9 positions agree with TRBD1. The V segment lost 5 bases and the J segment 10 bases; nucleotides outside the gene matches: 6. CDR1 and CDR2 (germline): LNHNV, YYDKDF (reference sequence). This CDR3 spans 13 amino acids. The CDR3 here is CATSDGTGKIQYF. CDR3 DNA sequence: TGTGCCACCAGCGATGGGACAGGGAAGATTCAGTACTTC.

The genes are TRBV11-1 and TRBJ2-6; D is perhaps TRBD2 (5 bases). Looked up from germline, CDR1 is SGHAT and CDR2 is FQDESV (reference sequence). V was clipped by 2 bases and J by 0 bases, with 14 bases between them. The length of the CDR3 is 18 residues. CDR3 nucleotide sequence: TGTGCCAGCAGCTTACGGCGCGGAGGCGACTCTGGGGCCAACGTCCTGACTTTC. Protein sequence: CASSLRRGGDSGANVLTF.

The CDR3 reads CATRTSGGAYNEQFF. CDR3 bases: TGTGCGACCAGGACTAGCGGGGGGGCCTACAATGAGCAGTTCTTC. The chain combines TRBV11-2 with TRBJ2-1, with 15 bases aligning to TRBD2. The CDR3 consists of 15 residues. Germline CDR1 and CDR2: SGHAT and FQNNGV.

The chain recombines TRBV28 with TRBJ2-3; perhaps D is TRBD1 or TRBD2 (5 bases each). Germline V gene data show CDR1 as MDHEN and CDR2 as SYDVKM. Trimming removed 4 bases from V and 0 bases from J, with 20 bases in between. The CDR3 consists of 18 residues. DNA of the CDR3: TGTGCCAGCAGTTCACCGGGACCAGGGCCCACTAGCACAGATACGCAGTATTTT. It is translated as CASSSPGPGPTSTDTQYF.

This clonotype appeared many times. J is TRBJ2-5 and V is TRBV29-1, with D perhaps TRBD1 (5 bases). Germline CDR1 and CDR2: SQVTM and ANQGSEA. The CDR3 consists of 13 residues. Trimming left V 6 bases short and J 0 bases short, with 11 bases between. The DNA for the CDR3 is TGCAGCGTCAATGACAGAAACCAAGAGACCCAGTACTTC. This gives the protein CSVNDRNQETQYF.

With regard to this clonotype: Germline is not matched at one junction end, which may reflect a read error. The genes are TRBV3-1 and TRBJ2-1; D gene unclear. This CDR3 has 12 residues. The germline gives CDR1 LGHDT, CDR2 YNNKEL (reference sequence). This CDR3 reads CASSHTANGQFF. As DNA, the CDR3 is TGTGCCAGCAGCCATACGGCCAATGGGCAGTTCTTC.

Only a few counts were recorded for this clonotype. The V and J genes are TRBV2 and TRBJ1-2; TRBD1 is a possible D gene (5 bases). V was trimmed by 7 bases and J by 5 bases, leaving 17 bases between them. CDR3 length equals 14 residues. Germline V gene sequence: CDR1 SNHLY, CDR2 FYNNEI. As DNA, the CDR3 is TGTGCCAGCATTAGGGGTCGGGGCGAGTATGGCTACACCTTC. Its protein is CASIRGRGEYGYTF. Full variable domain (rest looked up from reference TRBV2 and TRBJ1-2): EPEVTQTPSHQVTQMGQEVILRCVPISNHLYFYWYRQILGQKVEFLVSFYNNEISEKSEIFDDQFSVERPDGSNFTLKIRSTKLEDSAMYFCASIRGRGEYGYTFGSGTRLTVV.

The rearrangement uses TRBV7-8 and TRBJ2-5, with 9 bases fitting TRBD2. There are 12 residues in the CDR3. Trimming cost V 10 bases and J 5 bases; bases outside gene matches: 5. CDR1 SGHVS and CDR2 FQNEAQ come from the germline V gene. CDR3 sequence reads: CATDAGGETQYF. The CDR3 DNA reads as TGTGCCACCGACGCGGGGGGGGAGACCCAGTACTTC.

The table lists this clonotype with many counts. The gene calls are TRBV6-6 and TRBJ2-5; 8 bases map to TRBD1. The CDR3 is 15 residues long. After removal of 2 bases from V and 4 bases from J, the junction contained 6 bases not matched to a gene. From germline, CDR1 is MNHNY and CDR2 SVGAGI (reference sequence). The CDR3 loop reads CASSYQTGVGETQYF. In DNA, the CDR3 is TGTGCCAGCAGTTACCAGACAGGGGTCGGAGAGACCCAGTACTTC.

The CDR3 reads CASSPRPSTGELFF. The CDR3 coding sequence is TGTGCCAGCAGCCCTAGACCGAGCACCGGGGAGCTGTTTTTT. The chain employs TRBV5-6 and TRBJ2-2; no clear D gene. The V end was cut by 4 bases, the J end by 4 bases, with 11 bases between. Germline lookup yields CDR1 SGHDT and CDR2 YYEEEE. This CDR3 has 14 amino acids.

This rearrangement joins TRBV5-1 to TRBJ2-1; D remains unclear. The CDR3 is 15 residues long. Germline V gene data show CDR1 as SGHRS and CDR2 as YFSETQ. Trimming pared 0 bases from V and 7 bases from J, leaving 14 bases between. CDR3 bases: TGCGCCAGCAGCTTGGCCAGTGCAGGTGGTAATGAGCAGTTCTTC. Its protein is CASSLASAGGNEQFF.

This clonotype is a singleton in its sample. V and J are TRBV6-1 and TRBJ2-1; D is undetermined. The V end was cut by 3 bases, the J end by 10 bases, with 4 bases between. Looked up from germline, CDR1 is MNHNS and CDR2 is SASEGT. The CDR3 is made up of 10 amino acids. The CDR3 DNA reads TGTGCCAGCAGTGACCTGGAGCAGTTCTTC. This translates into CASSDLEQFF.

This clonotype has more than one count but fewer than ten. The chain joins TRBV7-9 to TRBJ1-1; a weak D match, TRBD1 (5 bases). V was clipped by 5 bases and J by 2 bases, with 12 bases between them. The CDR3 spans 14 residues. Germline V gene sequence: CDR1 SEHNR, CDR2 FQNEAQ (reference sequence). This CDR3 reads CASSPSTVNTEAFF. CDR3 sequence (DNA): TGTGCCAGCAGCCCATCGACAGTTAACACTGAAGCTTTCTTT.

Concerning this clonotype itself: The junction does not match germline at one end; this may be a read error. This chain connects TRBV5-1 to TRBJ2-5; 8 nucleotides agree with TRBD1. This CDR3 has 13 amino acids. The germline gives CDR1 SGHRS, CDR2 YFSETQ. The DNA for the CDR3 is TGCGCCAGCAGCTCCGGACAGGGAGAGACCCGGTACTTC. This sequence encodes CASSSGQGETRYF.

This chain connects TRBV2 to TRBJ2-3; D uncertain. V lost 2 bases to trimming and J lost 1 base, with 7 bases between them. Germline CDR1 and CDR2: SNHLY and FYNNEI. The CDR3 length is 14 residues. CDR3 coding DNA: TGTGCCAGCAGTGAATCGGATCGCACAGATACGCAGTATTTT. It translates to CASSESDRTDTQYF.